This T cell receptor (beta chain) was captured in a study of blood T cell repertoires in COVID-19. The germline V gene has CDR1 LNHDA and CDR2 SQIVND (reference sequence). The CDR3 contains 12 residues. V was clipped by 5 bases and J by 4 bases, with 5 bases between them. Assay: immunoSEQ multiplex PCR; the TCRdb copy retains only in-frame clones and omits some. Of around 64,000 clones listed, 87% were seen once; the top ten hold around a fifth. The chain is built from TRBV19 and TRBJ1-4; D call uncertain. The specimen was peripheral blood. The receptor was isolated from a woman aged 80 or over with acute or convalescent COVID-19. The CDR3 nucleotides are TGTGCCAGTAGTTATCGTAATGAAAAACTGTTTTTT. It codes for CASSYRNEKLFF.